This record covers a single T cell receptor (beta chain). The authors' processing: Reference gene primer amplification in the assay estimated nucleated cell counts. Using immunoSEQ multiplex PCR, the repertoire was profiled, and TCRdb retains in-frame clones only, with some absent. The DNA was the basis for D and trimming; V, J and clone size are from that table. Of about 140,000 clones listed, almost 80% are singletons. Germline CDR1 reads SGDLS; CDR2 reads YYNGEE. The V segment lost 3 bases and the J segment 3 bases; nucleotides outside the gene matches: 6. The CDR3 has 16 residues. These data originate in a study of blood T cell repertoires in COVID-19. Across the study: T cells, B-cell-depleted T cells, or PBMCs provided the cDNA or gDNA that served as material.

What was sequenced was peripheral blood. This receptor was identified in a man between 60 and 75 years old who had recovered from COVID-19. The J gene is TRBJ1-4, the V gene TRBV9; 9 bases fit TRBD1. Here the CDR3 reads CASSAPGTGPNEKLFF. The CDR3 nucleotides read TGTGCCAGCAGCGCCCCCGGGACAGGGCCTAATGAAAAACTGTTTTTT.